The 18 T cell receptor beta chains below come from one sample, sequenced in a study of shared clonotypes between healthy human individuals (dated by TCRdb to between 2020 and 2021). For the CD8 naive samples, CD45RO-negative cells were positively selected for CCR7, yielding a CD45RA+CCR7+ population from which TemRA cells were excluded. The receptor library was made with the immunoSEQ multiplex PCR assay. The clones in this table, taken by TCRdb from immuneACCESS, are in-frame only. Not every clone is retained; where verified, under half of the shortfall comes from an unresolved V gene, and the cause of the rest is unknown. The sample has about 1,800,000 clones on record, around 96% of them singletons. More than 0.95% of the sample lies in the top ten. Sample: naive CD8+ T cells sorted from blood. The cell subset or site label corresponds to: CD45RA+CCR7+. The receptors shown here come from a man in his late teens or twenties in good health.

A note on this clone: Other DNA sequences within the sample encode an identical CDR3. This sequence joins TRBV7-9 and TRBJ2-5, with a weak D call TRBD1 (5 bases). This CDR3 comprises 14 residues. V was clipped by 1 base and J by 2 bases, with 8 bases between them. In germline, CDR1 is SEHNR, CDR2 FQNEAQ (reference sequence). The CDR3 protein is CASSLVSGQETQYF. The CDR3 region has the DNA TGTGCCAGCAGCTTAGTATCAGGGCAAGAGACCCAGTACTTC.

In DNA form, the CDR3 reads TGTGCCAGCTCGCACACGGGAGACGGGGTAAACACCGGGGAGCTGTTTTTT. As protein: CASSHTGDGVNTGELFF. The chain uses TRBV18 and TRBJ2-2, with a tentative D call TRBD2 (6 bases). Looked up from germline, CDR1 is KGHSH and CDR2 is LQKENI. This CDR3 is built from 17 residues. Trimming shortened V by 6 bases and J by 2 bases, and 19 bases separated the two germline ends.

A note on this clone: Distinct nucleotide sequences in the sample also encode this CDR3. The V and J genes are TRBV4-1 and TRBJ2-7; 8 bases map to TRBD1. The CDR3 extends over 15 amino acids. The V and J ends lost 0 bases and 5 bases, in that order; junction bases with no gene match: 6. Per the germline V gene, CDR1 is MGHRA and CDR2 is YSYEKL. The CDR3, as DNA: TGCGCCAGCAGCCAAGATCTAGGACAGGGCAACGAGCAGTACTTC. It specifies CASSQDLGQGNEQYF.

About this clone: This sample includes further DNA sequences coding for the same CDR3. V gene TRBV27 combines with J gene TRBJ2-7, with 10 bases that match TRBD1. The CDR3 spans 14 residues. V dropped 3 bases and J dropped 4; count of bases not matched to a gene: 3. CDR1 MNHEY and CDR2 SMNVEV come from the germline V gene (reference sequence). The CDR3 nucleotides read TGTGCCAGCAGTTTTGGGACAGGGGTGTACGAGCAGTACTTC. It yields the protein CASSFGTGVYEQYF.

In its sample, this clone was seen a few times. Other DNA sequences in the sample encode the same CDR3. V gene TRBV11-2 combines with J gene TRBJ1-1; D might be TRBD1 (5 bases). Trimming removed 3 bases at V and 1 base at J, with 6 bases between. The CDR3 extends over 13 amino acids. Germline-derived CDR1 and CDR2 are SGHAT and FQNNGV. The CDR3 spells CASSLTANTEAFF. DNA for the CDR3: TGTGCCAGCAGCTTGACAGCGAACACTGAAGCTTTCTTT.

The genes are TRBV6-5 and TRBJ1-1; D may be TRBD1 (6 bases). Trimming left V 6 bases short and J 5 bases short, with 16 bases between. This CDR3 region has 14 residues. Looked up from germline, CDR1 is MNHEY and CDR2 is SVGAGI. As DNA, the CDR3 is TGTGCCAGCAGGCCCCAGGGGACCGGGACTGAAGCTTTCTTT. It specifies CASRPQGTGTEAFF.

The V call is TRBV10-2, the J call TRBJ2-7; D possibly corresponds to TRBD2 (6 bases). Germline V gives CDR1 WSHSY, CDR2 SAAADI. The V and J ends lost 4 bases and 6 bases respectively, with 16 bases between them. CDR3 length: 14 amino acids. The CDR3 region is CASSGAGLALEQYF. The CDR3 DNA reads as TGCGCCAGCAGTGGGGCGGGGCTCGCCCTCGAGCAGTACTTC.

V gene TRBV7-9 combines with J gene TRBJ1-2; tentatively, D is TRBD1 (6 bases). CDR3 length: 15 amino acids. Trimming shortened V by 1 base and J by 0 bases, and 9 bases separated the two germline ends. The germline V gene encodes CDR1 SEHNR and CDR2 FQNEAQ (reference sequence). CDR3 nucleotide sequence: TGTGCCAGCAGCTTAGATAAGGGGGCTAACTATGGCTACACCTTC. Protein: CASSLDKGANYGYTF.

The chain combines TRBV7-9 with TRBJ2-1; 7 positions match TRBD2. From germline, CDR1 is SEHNR and CDR2 FQNEAQ (reference sequence). The CDR3 has 12 amino acids. The V and J ends lost 3 bases and 9 bases, in that order; junction bases with no gene match: 2. The CDR3 nucleotides read TGTGCCAGCAGCTTCGCTAGCGGTGAGCAGTTCTTC. It yields the protein CASSFASGEQFF.

The chain carries TRBV5-6 and TRBJ2-3; D is unresolved. V was shortened by 3 bases and J by 3 bases, with 8 bases between the two germline ends. From germline, CDR1 is SGHDT and CDR2 YYEEEE. This CDR3 region has 13 residues. As DNA, the CDR3 is TGTGCCAGCAGCTCCACGGTAACAGATACGCAGTATTTT. Protein product: CASSSTVTDTQYF. The variable domain in full, completed from reference TRBV5-6 and TRBJ2-3, reads DAGVTQSPTHLIKTRGQQVTLRCSPKSGHDTVSWYQQALGQGPQFIFQYYEEEERQRGNFPDRFSGHQFPNYSSELNVNALLLGDSALYLCASSSTVTDTQYFGPGTRLTVL.

V gene TRBV10-3 combines with J gene TRBJ1-4; 7 positions agree with TRBD1. This CDR3 has 15 residues. CDR1 ENHRY and CDR2 SYGVKD come from the germline V gene. V was clipped by 3 bases and J by 5 bases; unmatched bases: 6. The CDR3 protein is CAISDTGVLNEKLFF. The CDR3 region has the DNA TGTGCCATCAGTGACACAGGGGTGTTAAATGAAAAACTGTTTTTT.

This clone has just a few counts. V gene TRBV7-9 combines with J gene TRBJ1-3; D gene uncertain. The V gene's germline CDR1 is SEHNR and CDR2 FQNEAQ (reference sequence). The ends were cut back, 8 bases at V and 8 bases at J, with 13 bases in the middle. The CDR3 is 12 amino acids. CDR3 region: CASHQIQDTIYF. As DNA, the CDR3 is TGTGCCAGCCATCAAATCCAGGACACCATATATTTT.

The genes are TRBV4-3 and TRBJ2-1; D could derive from TRBD1 or TRBD2 (5 bases each). V lost 1 base, J lost 2 bases, and 9 bases lay in between. The germline V gene encodes CDR1 LGHNA and CDR2 YSLEER. CDR3 size: 15 residues. DNA of the CDR3: TGCGCCAGCAGCCAAGTCTGGGGGACCTACAATGAGCAGTTCTTC. Its protein product is CASSQVWGTYNEQFF.

The V and J genes are TRBV28 and TRBJ1-4; possibly TRBD1 for D (6 bases). From germline, CDR1 is MDHEN and CDR2 SYDVKM. V was shortened by 5 bases and J by 5 bases, with 15 bases between the two germline ends. This CDR3 is 15 amino acids long. Written as DNA, the CDR3 is TGTGCCAGCAGTCGGTCGTGGACAGTCAATGAAAAACTGTTTTTT. Its translation: CASSRSWTVNEKLFF.

The rearrangement joins TRBV6-5 to TRBJ2-7; 9 bases map to TRBD1. The CDR3 is 15 residues long. Germline V gene data show CDR1 as MNHEY and CDR2 as SVGAGI. V lost 2 bases, J lost 6 bases, and 8 bases stayed unmatched. CDR3 sequence: CASSYAATGGGEQYF. CDR3 nucleotides: TGTGCCAGCAGTTACGCGGCGACAGGGGGAGGCGAGCAGTACTTC.

The V and J genes are TRBV6-1 and TRBJ2-7, with TRBD1 matching over 9 bases. The CDR3 has 15 amino acids. From germline, CDR1 is MNHNS and CDR2 SASEGT. The junction had 9 bases not matched to a gene; V was cut back by 6 bases and J by 3 bases. CDR3 in amino acids: CASRERQGGIYEQYF. The DNA for the CDR3 is TGTGCCAGCAGGGAAAGACAGGGGGGTATCTACGAGCAGTACTTC.

V gene TRBV4-3 combines with J gene TRBJ2-1, with 10 bases matching TRBD2. CDR1 and CDR2 from the germline V gene are LGHNA and YSLEER. The CDR3 sequence is 17 residues long. V trimming: 0 bases; J trimming: 5 bases; junction bases outside the gene matches: 7. The CDR3 coding sequence is TGCGCCAGCAGCCAAGAGCCCGGACTAGCGGTTCACAATGAGCAGTTCTTC. It encodes CASSQEPGLAVHNEQFF.

The V and J genes are TRBV27 and TRBJ2-7; TRBD1 matches at 8 bases. V was clipped by 8 bases and J by 3 bases; unmatched bases: 12. This CDR3 comprises 15 residues. Germline lookup yields CDR1 MNHEY and CDR2 SMNVEV (reference sequence). This chain's CDR3 is CASSLDRGGFYEQYF. The DNA for the CDR3 is TGTGCCAGCTCCCTAGACAGGGGTGGCTTCTACGAGCAGTACTTC.